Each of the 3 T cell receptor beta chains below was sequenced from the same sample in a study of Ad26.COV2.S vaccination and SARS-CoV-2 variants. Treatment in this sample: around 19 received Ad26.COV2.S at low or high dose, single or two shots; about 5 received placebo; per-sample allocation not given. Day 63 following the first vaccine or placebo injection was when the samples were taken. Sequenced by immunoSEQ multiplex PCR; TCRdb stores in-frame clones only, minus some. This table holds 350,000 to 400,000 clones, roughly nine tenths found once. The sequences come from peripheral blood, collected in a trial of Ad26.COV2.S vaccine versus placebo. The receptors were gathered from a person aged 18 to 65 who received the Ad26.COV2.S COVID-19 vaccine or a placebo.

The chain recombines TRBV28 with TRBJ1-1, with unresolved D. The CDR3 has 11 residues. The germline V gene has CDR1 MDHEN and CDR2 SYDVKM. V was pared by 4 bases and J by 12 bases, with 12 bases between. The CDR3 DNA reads TGTGCCAGCAGTTCCTATCCTATTACTTTCTTT. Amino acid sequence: CASSSYPITFF.

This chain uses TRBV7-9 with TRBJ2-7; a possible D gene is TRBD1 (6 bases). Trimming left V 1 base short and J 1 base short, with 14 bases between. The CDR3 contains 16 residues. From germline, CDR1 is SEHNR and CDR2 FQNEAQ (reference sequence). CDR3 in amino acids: CASSLVQGSPSYEQYF. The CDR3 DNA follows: TGTGCCAGCAGCTTAGTACAGGGATCCCCGTCCTACGAGCAGTACTTC.

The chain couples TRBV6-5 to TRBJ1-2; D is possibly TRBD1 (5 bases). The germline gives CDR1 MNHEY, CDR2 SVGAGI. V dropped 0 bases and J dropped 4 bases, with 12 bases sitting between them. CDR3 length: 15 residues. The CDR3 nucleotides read TGTGCCAGCAGTTACTCGTCCGCAGGGAGCTATGGCTACACCTTC. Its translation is CASSYSSAGSYGYTF.